A single sample gave rise to the 23 T cell receptor beta chains below, sequenced in a study of control samples from healthy donors and cancer patients. The protocol was immunoSEQ multiplex PCR, while the TCRdb copy is restricted to in-frame clones and leaves out a portion. The sample records some 64,000 clones, approximately 90% being singletons. The material sequenced was PBMCs. All receptors come from a woman aged 50 to 60 with colorectal cancer.

The chain links TRBV24-1 to TRBJ1-2, with D perhaps TRBD1 (5 bases). Germline assignment: CDR1 KGHDR and CDR2 SFDVKD. CDR3 length: 17 amino acids. Trimming took 6 bases from V and 3 from J, leaving 22 bases between them. This CDR3 is CATSLGQRPTGDYGYTF. As DNA, the CDR3 is TGTGCCACCAGTTTGGGTCAAAGGCCAACAGGTGACTATGGCTACACCTTC.

V gene TRBV29-1 combines with J gene TRBJ2-7, with D tentatively TRBD1 or TRBD2 (5 bases each). The CDR3 runs to 11 residues. The germline V gene has CDR1 SQVTM and CDR2 ANQGSEA. V lost 3 bases and J 6 bases, leaving 9 bases between the germline ends. CDR3 sequence reads: CSVESGTEQYF. The CDR3 DNA follows: TGCAGCGTTGAGTCGGGGACCGAGCAGTACTTC.

The chain uses TRBV10-3 and TRBJ1-4, with TRBD1 as a possible D gene (5 bases). Per germline, CDR1 ENHRY and CDR2 SYGVKD. V shed 0 bases and J shed 2 bases, with 7 bases lying between them. The CDR3 has 15 residues. The CDR3 DNA sequence: TGTGCCATCAGTGAGTCGCAGGGCACTAATGAAAAACTGTTTTTT. Protein product: CAISESQGTNEKLFF.

V and J are TRBV19 and TRBJ1-6, with D perhaps TRBD1 (6 bases). The CDR3 has 15 residues. V was pared by 3 bases and J by 7 bases, with 13 bases between. Germline loops: CDR1 LNHDA, CDR2 SQIVND (reference sequence). The CDR3 reads CASSINLGGNSPLHF. The CDR3 DNA sequence: TGTGCCAGTAGTATTAATCTAGGGGGAAATTCACCCCTCCACTTT.

J is TRBJ1-3 and V is TRBV5-1, with unresolved D. CDR1 and CDR2 (germline): SGHRS, YFSETQ. The CDR3 consists of 16 residues. Trimming cost V 0 bases and J 0 bases, with 10 bases left between them. The CDR3: CASSLGLRNSGNTIYF. The CDR3 region has the DNA TGCGCCAGCAGCTTGGGGTTAAGGAACTCTGGAAACACCATATATTTT.

This chain joins TRBV6-5 and TRBJ1-1, with TRBD1 matching over 8 bases. The germline V gene has CDR1 MNHEY and CDR2 SVGAGI. The CDR3 totals 14 residues. With 0 bases clipped from V and 4 bases from J, the junction kept 1 base outside the gene matches. This CDR3 reads CASSYSTGATEAFF. The DNA for the CDR3 is TGTGCCAGCAGTTACTCGACAGGGGCCACTGAAGCTTTCTTT.

This clone has a handful of counts. The chain couples TRBV29-1 to TRBJ1-1, with D maybe TRBD1 (6 bases). This CDR3 has 14 residues. Germline assignment: CDR1 SQVTM and CDR2 ANQGSEA. V gave up 6 bases and J gave up 4 bases, with 18 bases separating them. For the CDR3, the DNA is TGCAGCGTGGACGTTGGGGGAGGGGGCACTGAAGCTTTCTTT. Translated: CSVDVGGGGTEAFF.

V usage is TRBV18 and J usage is TRBJ1-3; no clear D gene. Germline CDR1 is KGHSH and CDR2 is LQKENI. The CDR3 totals 17 residues. Trimming left V 6 bases short and J 0 bases short, with 18 bases between. The CDR3 DNA is TGTGCCAGCTCCCCCACGTCGGCGACGAACTCTGGAAACACCATATATTTT. Its translation: CASSPTSATNSGNTIYF.

The gene calls are TRBV10-2 and TRBJ2-6; D gene ambiguous. V lost 1 base and J 0 bases, leaving 13 bases between the germline ends. The CDR3 sequence is 18 residues long. Germline values: CDR1 WSHSY, CDR2 SAAADI. The CDR3 coding sequence is TGCGCCAGCAGTGAGTTTTCAGGCTTAACCTCTGGGGCCAACGTCCTGACTTTC. This encodes CASSEFSGLTSGANVLTF.

The rearrangement uses TRBV2 and TRBJ1-1; D may be TRBD1 (5 bases). The CDR3 length is 15 residues. V was pared by 4 bases and J by 5 bases, with 17 bases between. Germline CDR1 reads SNHLY; CDR2 reads FYNNEI. As DNA, the CDR3 is TGTGCCAGCAGTGGGGGAGCCCTGGGGGGGACTGAAGCTTTCTTT. Its protein is CASSGGALGGTEAFF.

The chain has TRBV6-5 and TRBJ1-3; 8 bases agree with TRBD1. This CDR3 contains 14 residues. Per germline, CDR1 MNHEY and CDR2 SVGAGI. V shed 5 bases and J 4 bases; nucleotides not matched to a gene: 4. CDR3 sequence reads: CASSRQGKGNTIYF. CDR3 DNA sequence: TGTGCCAGCAGTCGACAGGGGAAGGGAAACACCATATATTTT.

The J gene is TRBJ1-4, the V gene TRBV7-9, with 8 bases matching TRBD1. The germline V gene encodes CDR1 SEHNR and CDR2 FQNEAQ (reference sequence). The CDR3 sequence is 15 residues long. Germline trimming cut 3 bases from V and 5 bases from J; bases unmatched to any gene: 5. The CDR3 coding sequence is TGTGCCAGCAGCTTTGGACAGGGACAGAATGAAAAACTGTTTTTT. Translated, it gives CASSFGQGQNEKLFF.

This sequence joins TRBV3-1 (or the pseudogene TRBV3-2) and TRBJ2-7; 7 bases map to TRBD2. Trimming took 1 base from V and 0 from J; bases not matched to a gene: 9. The CDR3 length is 17 residues. Germline V gene lookup returns CDR1 LGHDT and CDR2 YNNKEL (reference sequence). The chain's CDR3 is CASSQALSGTFSYEQYF. CDR3 nucleotide sequence: TGTGCCAGCAGCCAAGCTTTAAGCGGGACTTTCTCCTACGAGCAGTACTTC.

The V and J genes are TRBV27 and TRBJ2-1, with 9 bases lining up with TRBD2. Germline values: CDR1 MNHEY, CDR2 SMNVEV (reference sequence). CDR3 length equals 19 residues. V dropped 4 bases and J dropped 2; count of bases not matched to a gene: 15. The CDR3 DNA is TGTGCCAGCAGTTCCGTGCTCGGGCTGACTAGCGGACCCTACAATGAGCAGTTCTTC. Protein sequence: CASSSVLGLTSGPYNEQFF.

The chain carries TRBV30 and TRBJ1-1, with TRBD1 identical over 8 bases. The CDR3 spans 15 residues. The trim removed 5 bases at V and 1 base at J, leaving 9 bases unmatched. Germline CDR1 reads GTSNPN; CDR2 reads SVGIG (reference sequence). The CDR3 region is CAWSDLGQGNTEAFF. Written as DNA, the CDR3 is TGTGCCTGGTCGGATTTAGGACAGGGGAACACTGAAGCTTTCTTT.

This CDR3 reads CSVGKGGYGYTF. The CDR3 coding sequence is TGCAGCGTTGGAAAGGGAGGCTATGGCTACACCTTC. The chain combines TRBV29-1 with TRBJ1-2; the D is unclear. From germline, CDR1 is SQVTM and CDR2 ANQGSEA. Trimming pared 4 bases from V and 4 bases from J, leaving 10 bases between. CDR3 length: 12 residues.

This chain connects TRBV28 to TRBJ1-2, with 10 bases lining up with TRBD1. V lost 6 bases and J lost 6; bases outside the gene matches: 7. The CDR3 totals 14 residues. Per the germline V gene, CDR1 is MDHEN and CDR2 is SYDVKM. CDR3 sequence: CASSPRDRGHGYTF. The CDR3 DNA reads TGTGCCAGCAGCCCCCGGGACAGGGGACATGGCTACACCTTC.

This chain uses TRBV7-8 with TRBJ1-5; D possibly corresponds to TRBD1 (6 bases). CDR3 length: 15 amino acids. The germline V gene has CDR1 SGHVS and CDR2 FQNEAQ. The germline V and J ends were trimmed by 5 bases and 6 bases, with 17 bases remaining between them. CDR3 in amino acids: CASSQYVGGGQPQHF. DNA for the CDR3: TGTGCCAGCAGCCAGTACGTAGGGGGGGGTCAGCCCCAGCATTTT. Variable domain in full (rest from reference TRBV7-8 and TRBJ1-5): GAGVSQSPRYKVAKRGQDVALRCDPISGHVSLFWYQQALGQGPEFLTYFQNEAQLDKSGLPSDRFFAERPEGSVSTLKIQRTQQEDSAVYLCASSQYVGGGQPQHFGDGTRLSIL.

This clone was counted between two and nine times. V gene TRBV5-5 combines with J gene TRBJ2-3, with 9 nucleotides matching TRBD1. In germline, CDR1 is SGHKS, CDR2 YYEKEE (reference sequence). This CDR3 comprises 16 residues. The junction had 9 bases not matched to a gene; V was cut back by 4 bases and J by 3 bases. The CDR3 is CASSLRQGVRTDTQYF. CDR3 DNA sequence: TGTGCCAGCAGCCTGCGACAGGGGGTACGTACAGATACGCAGTATTTT.

The CDR3 region is CASRGVGDTQYF. In nucleotides, the CDR3 is TGTGCCAGCCGGGGGGTTGGAGATACGCAGTATTTT. The chain recombines TRBV28 with TRBJ2-3, with TRBD2 matching over 7 bases. The germline V gene has CDR1 MDHEN and CDR2 SYDVKM. The V gene end was trimmed by 8 bases and the J gene end by 5 bases; junction bases not matched to a gene: 4. CDR3 size: 12 residues.

The chain couples TRBV10-3 to TRBJ1-6; tentative D call: TRBD1 (6 bases). V was shortened by 0 bases and J by 5 bases, with 8 bases between the two germline ends. The CDR3 is made up of 15 amino acids. Germline V lookup: CDR1 ENHRY, CDR2 SYGVKD. CDR3 loop: CAISESGGNNSPLHF. CDR3 in DNA: TGTGCCATCAGTGAGTCAGGGGGAAATAATTCACCCCTCCACTTT.

This chain connects TRBV12-3 or TRBV12-4 to TRBJ2-3, with D unclear. There are 12 residues in the CDR3. Trimming shortened V by 5 bases and J by 5 bases, and 8 bases separated the two germline ends. The CDR3 DNA follows: TGTGCCAGCAGTCCTGTGAGAGATACGCAGTATTTT. This translates into CASSPVRDTQYF.

The chain joins TRBV4-2 to TRBJ2-2; D is ambiguous. There are 17 residues in the CDR3. Germline V gene lookup returns CDR1 LGHNA and CDR2 YNFKEQ. Trimming left V 4 bases short and J 4 bases short, with 19 bases between. CDR3 sequence: CASSRKIGQRSTGELFF. For the CDR3, the DNA is TGTGCCAGCAGCCGAAAAATCGGGCAGAGGAGCACCGGGGAGCTGTTTTTT.